This TCR beta chain was documented in a study of response to subunit inactivated influenza vaccine. Study observations and caveats: The authors proposed limited new T cell recruitment per seasonal influenza vaccination.

Concerning this clonotype: No antigen is known for it. One end of the junction does not line up with germline, which may come from a read error.

MiXCR was run by TCRdb on the RT-PCR reads, yielding one entry per CDR3 protein. The table has more than 700,000 distinct CDR3 sequences, approximately 21% seen once. CDR1 MNHEY and CDR2 SMNVEV come from the germline V gene (reference sequence). This CDR3 region has 13 residues. The TCR comes from a man aged 50 to 60 who received an inactivated influenza vaccine. This sequence joins TRBV27 and TRBJ2-7; no clear D gene. This specimen consisted of PBMCs from blood, obtained around 5 days after vaccination. The CDR3 loop is CASSSPPSSEQYF. The CDR3 bases are TGTGCCAGCAGTTCCCCACCTTCCTCCGAGCAGTACTTC.